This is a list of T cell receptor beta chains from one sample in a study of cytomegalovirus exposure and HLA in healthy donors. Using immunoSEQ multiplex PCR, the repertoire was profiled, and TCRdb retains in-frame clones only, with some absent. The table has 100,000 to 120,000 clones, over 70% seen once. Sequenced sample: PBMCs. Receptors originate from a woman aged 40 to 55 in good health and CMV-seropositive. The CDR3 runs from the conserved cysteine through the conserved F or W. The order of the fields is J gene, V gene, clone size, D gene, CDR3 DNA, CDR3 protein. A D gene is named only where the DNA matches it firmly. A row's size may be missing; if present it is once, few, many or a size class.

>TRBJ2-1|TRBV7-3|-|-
TGTGCCAGCAGCCCTCAAGAGGCCAATGAGCAGTTCTTC
CASSPQEANEQFF
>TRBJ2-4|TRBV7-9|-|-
TGTGCCAGCAGCCCGCTAGGGGAACCCATTCAGTACTTC
CASSPLGEPIQYF
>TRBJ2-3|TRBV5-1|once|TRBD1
TGCGCCAGCAGCCCTCATGGACAGGCGACAGATACGCAGTATTTT
CASSPHGQATDTQYF
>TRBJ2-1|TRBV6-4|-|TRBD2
TGTGCCAGCAGCCGACTAGCGGGGTACACTGAGCAGTTCTTC
CASSRLAGYTEQFF
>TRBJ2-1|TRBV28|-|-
TGTGCCAGCAGTTTTGCAGGGGAGCAGTTCTTC
CASSFAGEQFF
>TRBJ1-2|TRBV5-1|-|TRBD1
TGCGCCAGCAGCTTGGCGACAGGGGGCAGAAATGGCTACACCTTC
CASSLATGGRNGYTF
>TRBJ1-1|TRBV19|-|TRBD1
TGTGCCAGTAGTCCACCGGGACAGGGAACGGCTTTCTTT
CASSPPGQGTAFF
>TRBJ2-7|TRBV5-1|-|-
TGCGCCAGCAGCTTGGTCACAGGGCCTAGTGAGCAGTACTTC
CASSLVTGPSEQYF
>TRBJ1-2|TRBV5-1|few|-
TGCGCCAGCAGCCCCCTGACAACCAACTATGGCTACACCTTC
CASSPLTTNYGYTF
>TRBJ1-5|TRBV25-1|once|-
TGTGCCAGCAGTGTTCGAGTGCGTTTGCCATATAGCAATCAGCCCCAGCATTTT
CASSVRVRLPYSNQPQHF
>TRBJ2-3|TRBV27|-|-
TGTGCCGCGAGCGGCCCTAGCACAGATACGCAGTATTTT
CAASGPSTDTQYF
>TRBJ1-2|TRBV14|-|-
TGTGCCAGCAGCCGGGGAGGGGCTGGCTACACCTTC
CASSRGGAGYTF
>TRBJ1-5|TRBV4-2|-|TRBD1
TGTGCCAGCAGCGTACGGACAGGGGAGGGCAATCAGCCCCAGCATTTT
CASSVRTGEGNQPQHF
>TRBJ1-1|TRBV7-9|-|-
TGTGCCAGCAGCTCCCCGCGATTGTTCGCTGAAGCTTTCTTT
CASSSPRLFAEAFF
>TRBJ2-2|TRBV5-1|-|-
TGCGCCAGCAGTCGAATACAGGGTACCACCGGGGAGCTGTTTTTT
CASSRIQGTTGELFF
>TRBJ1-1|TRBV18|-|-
TGTGCCAGCTCACCCTGGGGGGATCTGAACACTGAAGCTTTCTTT
CASSPWGDLNTEAFF
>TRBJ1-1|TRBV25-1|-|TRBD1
TGTGCCAGCAGTAGACAGGGCCTTGAAGCTTTCTTT
CASSRQGLEAFF
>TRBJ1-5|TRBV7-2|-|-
TGTGCCAGCAGCTCACCTAACCGGGATCAGCCCCAGCATTTT
CASSSPNRDQPQHF
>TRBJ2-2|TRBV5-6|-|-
TGTGCCAGCAGCCTGGCCCCCCTAGCGGGGGAGCTGTTTTTT
CASSLAPLAGELFF
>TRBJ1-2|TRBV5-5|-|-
TGTGCCAGCAGCTTCGATCCCGGACAGTCAAATGGCTACACCTTC
CASSFDPGQSNGYTF
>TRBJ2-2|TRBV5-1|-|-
TGCGCCAGCAGCCTACCTGAGAGGACCGGGGAGCTGTTTTTT
CASSLPERTGELFF
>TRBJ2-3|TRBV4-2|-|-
TGTGCCAGCAGCCAGGGGAGGACTAGCACAGATACGCAGTATTTT
CASSQGRTSTDTQYF
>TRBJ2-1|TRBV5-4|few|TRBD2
TGTGCCAGCAGCCGGACTAGCGGGGGCTACAATGAGCAGTTCTTC
CASSRTSGGYNEQFF
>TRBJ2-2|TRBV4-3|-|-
TGCGCCAGCAGCAAGACAGGTTCCCCCGGGGAGCTGTTTTTT
CASSKTGSPGELFF
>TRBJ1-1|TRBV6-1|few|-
TGTGCCAGCAGTGAAAGTATGTGGGCTGGGCGAGCTTTCTTT
CASSESMWAGRAFF
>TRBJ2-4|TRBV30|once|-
TGTGCCTGGAGTGTATCGGGCCAGACTATTGCCATTCAGTACTTC
CAWSVSGQTIAIQYF
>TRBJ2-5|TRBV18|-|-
TGTGCCAGCTCACGAGACAGGAATGGGGGCGAGACCCAGTACTTC
CASSRDRNGGETQYF
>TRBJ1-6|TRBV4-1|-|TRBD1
TGCGCCAGCAGCCAAGTACCGGGACAGGCTAATTCACCCCTCCACTTT
CASSQVPGQANSPLHF
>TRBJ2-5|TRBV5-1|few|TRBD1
TGCGCCAGCAGCTCCCTGGGGACAGGGGCGGAGACCCAGTACTTC
CASSSLGTGAETQYF
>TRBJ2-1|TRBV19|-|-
TGTGCCAGTAGTATAGGGCACTACAATGAGCAGTTCTTC
CASSIGHYNEQFF
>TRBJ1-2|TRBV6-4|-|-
TGTGCCCCCTTCCTGGAGGGTTATGGCTACACCTTC
CAPFLEGYGYTF
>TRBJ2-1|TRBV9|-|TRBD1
TGTGCCAGCAGCTGGGCCCGGGACAGGGTATACAATGAGCAGTTCTTC
CASSWARDRVYNEQFF
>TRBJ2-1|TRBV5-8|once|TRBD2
TGTGCCAGCAGCAGGACTAGCGGGAGTATCACAAGCTCCTACAATGAGCAGTTCTTC
CASSRTSGSITSSYNEQFF
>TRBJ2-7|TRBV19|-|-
TGTGCCAGTAGTTTCCATGGACAAAGCTCCTACGAGCAGTACTTC
CASSFHGQSSYEQYF
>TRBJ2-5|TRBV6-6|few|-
TGTGCCAGCAGTCGGGGAGCGTCGGGTCAAGAGACCCAGTACTTC
CASSRGASGQETQYF
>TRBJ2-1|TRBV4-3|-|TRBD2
TGCGCCAGCAGCCAAAAACCTCTAGCGGGGGGGCGAAATGAGCAGTTCTTC
CASSQKPLAGGRNEQFF
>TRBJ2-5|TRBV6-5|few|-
TGTGCCAGCAGTGAAGGAAGGCAGGGAGAGACCCAGTACTTC
CASSEGRQGETQYF
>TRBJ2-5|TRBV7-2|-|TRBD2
TGTGCCAGCAGCCCTTACGAGGGCGGGGGGGCCGGTCGCGAGACCCAGTACTTC
CASSPYEGGGAGRETQYF
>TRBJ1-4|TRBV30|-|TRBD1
TGTGCCTGGAGTGGCGGGACAGGGGGCTTATTTAATGAAAAACTGTTTTTT
CAWSGGTGGLFNEKLFF
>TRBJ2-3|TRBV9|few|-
TGTGCCAGCAGCGTAGGGCGTCAGGGGTCTTCAAACACAGATACGCAGTATTTT
CASSVGRQGSSNTDTQYF
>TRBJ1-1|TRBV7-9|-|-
TGTGCCAGCAGCTCTGGAGGAGCCGGGGAACGGGGAGCTTTCTTT
CASSSGGAGERGAFF
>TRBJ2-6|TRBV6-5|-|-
TGTGCCAGCAGTTACGCGGGGTTTGGGGCCAACGTCCTGACTTTC
CASSYAGFGANVLTF
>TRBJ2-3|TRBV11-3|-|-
TGTGCCAGCAGCTTGCGCGGGACAGCGATCACAGATACGCAGTATTTT
CASSLRGTAITDTQYF
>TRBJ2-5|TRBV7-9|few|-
TGTGCCAGCAGTAGAACACAGGGAAAGACCCAGTACTTC
CASSRTQGKTQYF